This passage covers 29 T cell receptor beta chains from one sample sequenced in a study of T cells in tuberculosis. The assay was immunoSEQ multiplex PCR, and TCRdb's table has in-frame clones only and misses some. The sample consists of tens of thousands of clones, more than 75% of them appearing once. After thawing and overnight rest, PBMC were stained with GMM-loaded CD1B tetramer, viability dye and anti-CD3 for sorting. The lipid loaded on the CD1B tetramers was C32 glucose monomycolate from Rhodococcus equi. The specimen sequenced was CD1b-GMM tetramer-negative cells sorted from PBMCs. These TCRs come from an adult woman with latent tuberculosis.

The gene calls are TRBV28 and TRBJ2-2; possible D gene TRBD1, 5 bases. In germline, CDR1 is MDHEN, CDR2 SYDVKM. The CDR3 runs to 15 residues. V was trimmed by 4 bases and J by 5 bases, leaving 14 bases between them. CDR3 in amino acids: CASSSPSKGTGELFF. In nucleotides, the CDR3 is TGTGCCAGCAGTTCCCCTTCTAAGGGGACCGGGGAGCTGTTTTTT.

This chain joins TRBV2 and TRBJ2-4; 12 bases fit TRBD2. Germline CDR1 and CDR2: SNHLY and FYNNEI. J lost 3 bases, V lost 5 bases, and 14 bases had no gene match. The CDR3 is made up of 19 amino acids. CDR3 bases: TGTGCCAGCAGTTTTACCACTAGCGGGGGGTCCCCTGGCAAAAACATTCAGTACTTC. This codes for CASSFTTSGGSPGKNIQYF.

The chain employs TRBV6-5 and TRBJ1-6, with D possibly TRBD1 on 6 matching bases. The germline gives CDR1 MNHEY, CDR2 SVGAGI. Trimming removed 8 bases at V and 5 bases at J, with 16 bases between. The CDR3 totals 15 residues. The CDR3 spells CASDSLGADNSPLHF. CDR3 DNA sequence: TGTGCCAGCGACTCTCTGGGGGCAGATAATTCACCCCTCCACTTT.

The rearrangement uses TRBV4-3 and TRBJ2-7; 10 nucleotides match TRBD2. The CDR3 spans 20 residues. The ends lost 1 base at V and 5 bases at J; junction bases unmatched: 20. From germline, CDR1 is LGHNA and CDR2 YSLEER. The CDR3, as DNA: TGCGCCAGCAGCCAAGTACCACCGACTATTAGCGGGGGGAGGATTGACGAGCAGTACGTC. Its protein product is CASSQVPPTISGGRIDEQYV.

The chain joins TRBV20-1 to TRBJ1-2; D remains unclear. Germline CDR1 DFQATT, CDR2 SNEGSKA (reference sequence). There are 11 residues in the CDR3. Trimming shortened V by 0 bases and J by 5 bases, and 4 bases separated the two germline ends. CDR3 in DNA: TGCAGTGCTAGAGATCTGTATGGCTACACCTTC. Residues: CSARDLYGYTF.

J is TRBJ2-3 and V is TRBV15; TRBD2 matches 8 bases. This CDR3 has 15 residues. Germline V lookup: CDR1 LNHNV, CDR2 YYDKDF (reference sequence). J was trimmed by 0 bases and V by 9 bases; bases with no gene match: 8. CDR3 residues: CATLGSGVSTDTQYF. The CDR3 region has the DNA TGTGCCACTTTGGGTAGCGGGGTTAGCACAGATACGCAGTATTTT.

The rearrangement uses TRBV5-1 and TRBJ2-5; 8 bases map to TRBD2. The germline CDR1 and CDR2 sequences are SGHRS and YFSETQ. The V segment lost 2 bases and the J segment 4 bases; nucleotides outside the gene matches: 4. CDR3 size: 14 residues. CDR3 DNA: TGCGCCAGCAGCTTTCGGGGGGGCGGAGAGACCCAGTACTTC. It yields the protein CASSFRGGGETQYF.

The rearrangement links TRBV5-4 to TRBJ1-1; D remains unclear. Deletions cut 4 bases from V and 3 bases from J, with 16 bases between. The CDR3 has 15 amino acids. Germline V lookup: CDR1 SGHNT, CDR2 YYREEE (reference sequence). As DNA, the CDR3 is TGTGCCAGCAGCCCTCTGGAGCTCTGGGACACTGAAGCTTTCTTT. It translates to CASSPLELWDTEAFF.

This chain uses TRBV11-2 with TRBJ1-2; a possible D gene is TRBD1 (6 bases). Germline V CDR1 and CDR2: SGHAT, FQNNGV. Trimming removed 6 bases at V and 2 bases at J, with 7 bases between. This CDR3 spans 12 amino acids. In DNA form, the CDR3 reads TGTGCCAGCAGGGGGGCAAACTATGGCTACACCTTC. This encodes CASRGANYGYTF.

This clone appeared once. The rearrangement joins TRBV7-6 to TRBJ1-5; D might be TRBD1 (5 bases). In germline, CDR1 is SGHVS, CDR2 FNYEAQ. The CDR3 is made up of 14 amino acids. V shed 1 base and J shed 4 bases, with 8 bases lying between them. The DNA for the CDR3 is TGTGCCAGCAGCTTAGGGCAGGGAAATCAGCCCCAGCATTTT. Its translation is CASSLGQGNQPQHF.

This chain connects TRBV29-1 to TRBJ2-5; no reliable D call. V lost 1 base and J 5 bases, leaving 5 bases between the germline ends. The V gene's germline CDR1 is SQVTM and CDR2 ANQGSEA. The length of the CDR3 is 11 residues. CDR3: CSVEGSETQYF. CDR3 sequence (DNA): TGCAGCGTTGAAGGTTCGGAGACCCAGTACTTC.

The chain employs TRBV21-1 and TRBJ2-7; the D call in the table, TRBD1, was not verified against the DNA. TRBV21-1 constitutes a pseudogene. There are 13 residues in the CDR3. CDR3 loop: CASSRQGANEQYF. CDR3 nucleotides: TGTGCCAGCAGCAGACAGGGGGCGAACGAGCAGTACTTC.

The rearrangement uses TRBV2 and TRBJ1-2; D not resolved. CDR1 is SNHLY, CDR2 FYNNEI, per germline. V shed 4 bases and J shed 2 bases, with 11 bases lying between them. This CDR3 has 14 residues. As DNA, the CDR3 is TGTGCCAGCAGTGCTGGGCACGGCAACTATGGCTACACCTTC. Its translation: CASSAGHGNYGYTF.

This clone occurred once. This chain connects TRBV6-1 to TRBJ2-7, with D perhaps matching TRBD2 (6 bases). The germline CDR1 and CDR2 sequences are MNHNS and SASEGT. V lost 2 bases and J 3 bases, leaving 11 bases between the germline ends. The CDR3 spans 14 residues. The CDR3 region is CASSEWGGIYEQYF. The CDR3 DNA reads TGTGCCAGCAGTGAATGGGGAGGAATCTACGAGCAGTACTTC.

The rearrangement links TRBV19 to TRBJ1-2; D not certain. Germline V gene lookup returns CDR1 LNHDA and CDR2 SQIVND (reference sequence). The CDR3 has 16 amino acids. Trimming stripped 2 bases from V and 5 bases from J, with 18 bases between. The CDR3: CASSIWGASLGYGYTF. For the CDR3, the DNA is TGTGCCAGTAGTATATGGGGAGCCAGCCTGGGATATGGCTACACCTTC.

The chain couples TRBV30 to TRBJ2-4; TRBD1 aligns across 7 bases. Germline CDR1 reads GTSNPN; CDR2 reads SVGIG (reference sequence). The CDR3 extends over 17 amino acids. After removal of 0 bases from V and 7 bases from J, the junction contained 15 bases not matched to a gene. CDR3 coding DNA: TGTGCCTGGAGTGTAGGGTGGGGTGGAGACAGGGTCAACATTCAGTACTTC. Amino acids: CAWSVGWGGDRVNIQYF.

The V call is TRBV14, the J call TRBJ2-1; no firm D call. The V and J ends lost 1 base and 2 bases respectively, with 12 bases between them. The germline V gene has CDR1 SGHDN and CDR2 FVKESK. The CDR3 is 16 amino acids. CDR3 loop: CASSQVSVGPYNEQFF. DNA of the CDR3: TGTGCCAGCAGCCAAGTATCGGTGGGCCCCTACAATGAGCAGTTCTTC.

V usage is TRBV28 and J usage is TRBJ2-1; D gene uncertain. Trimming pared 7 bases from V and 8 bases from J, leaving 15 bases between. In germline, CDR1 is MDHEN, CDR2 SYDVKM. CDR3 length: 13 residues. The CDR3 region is CASTIGYQDEQFF. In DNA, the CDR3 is TGTGCCAGCACTATAGGATACCAGGATGAGCAGTTCTTC. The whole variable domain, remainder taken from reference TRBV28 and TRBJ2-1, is DVKVTQSSRYLVKRTGEKVFLECVQDMDHENMFWYRQDPGLGLRLIYFSYDVKMKEKGDIPEGYSVSREKKERFSLILESASTNQTSMYLCASTIGYQDEQFFGPGTRLTVL.

CDR3 coding DNA: TGTGCCAGCAGTGCAGCAGATACGCAGTATTTT. Translation: CASSAADTQYF. The chain joins TRBV25-1 to TRBJ2-3; no firm D call. The V gene's germline CDR1 is MGHDK and CDR2 SYGVNS. V was pared by 4 bases and J by 4 bases, with 3 bases between. The CDR3 runs 11 residues.

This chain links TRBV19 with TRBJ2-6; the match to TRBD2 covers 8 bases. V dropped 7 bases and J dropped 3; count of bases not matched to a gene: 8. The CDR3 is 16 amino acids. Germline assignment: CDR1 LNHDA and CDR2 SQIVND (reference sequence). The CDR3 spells CASIPSGGSGANVLTF. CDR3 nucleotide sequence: TGTGCCAGTATCCCAAGCGGGGGCAGTGGGGCCAACGTCCTGACTTTC.

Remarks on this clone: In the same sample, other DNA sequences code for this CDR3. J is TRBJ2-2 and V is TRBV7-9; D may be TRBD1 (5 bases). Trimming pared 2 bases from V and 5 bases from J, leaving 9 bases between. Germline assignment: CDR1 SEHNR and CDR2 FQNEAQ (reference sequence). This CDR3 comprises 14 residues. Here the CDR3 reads CASSLQGNTGELFF. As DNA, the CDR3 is TGTGCCAGCAGCTTACAGGGTAATACCGGGGAGCTGTTTTTT.

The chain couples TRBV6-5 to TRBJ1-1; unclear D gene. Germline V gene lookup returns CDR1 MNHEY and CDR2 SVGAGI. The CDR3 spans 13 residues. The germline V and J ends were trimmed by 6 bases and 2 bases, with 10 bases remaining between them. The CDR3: CASRPGLNTEAFF. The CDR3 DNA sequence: TGTGCCAGCAGACCGGGATTAAACACTGAAGCTTTCTTT.

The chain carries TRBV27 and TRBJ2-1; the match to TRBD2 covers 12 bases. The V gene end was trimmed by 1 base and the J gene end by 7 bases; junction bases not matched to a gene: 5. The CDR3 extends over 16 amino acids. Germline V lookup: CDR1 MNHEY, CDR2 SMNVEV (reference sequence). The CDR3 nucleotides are TGTGCCAGCAGTTTATTCTCTAGCGGGGGGGCTAATGAGCAGTTCTTC. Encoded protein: CASSLFSSGGANEQFF.

The DNA of the CDR3 is TGTGCCAGCAGAGCTGGACAGGGGTTGAGAGAGAATCAGCCCCAGCATTTT. This codes for CASRAGQGLRENQPQHF. The genes are TRBV2 and TRBJ1-5, with 9 bases that match TRBD1. Germline V lookup: CDR1 SNHLY, CDR2 FYNNEI. This CDR3 comprises 17 residues. After removal of 6 bases from V and 4 bases from J, the junction contained 13 bases not matched to a gene.

CDR3 coding DNA: TGTGCCAGCTCACCCGGGGGGGCTACCACTGAAGCTTTCTTT. Translated, it gives CASSPGGATTEAFF. The V call is TRBV18, the J call TRBJ1-1; tentative D call: TRBD1 (6 bases). The length of the CDR3 is 14 residues. V dropped 3 bases and J dropped 4 bases, with 12 bases sitting between them. Per germline, CDR1 KGHSH and CDR2 LQKENI.

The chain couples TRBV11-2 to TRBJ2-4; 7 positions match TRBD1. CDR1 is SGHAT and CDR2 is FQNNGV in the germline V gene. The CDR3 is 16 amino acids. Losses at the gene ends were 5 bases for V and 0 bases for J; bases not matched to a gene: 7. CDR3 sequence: CASSTPDRLAKNIQYF. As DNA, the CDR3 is TGTGCCAGCAGCACTCCGGACAGGCTAGCCAAAAACATTCAGTACTTC.

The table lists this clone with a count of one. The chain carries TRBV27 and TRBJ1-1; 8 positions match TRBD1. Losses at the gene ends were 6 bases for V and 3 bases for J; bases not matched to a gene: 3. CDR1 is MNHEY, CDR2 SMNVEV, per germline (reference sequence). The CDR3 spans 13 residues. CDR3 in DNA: TGTGCCAGCAGGACGACAGGGGACACTGAAGCTTTCTTT. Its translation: CASRTTGDTEAFF.

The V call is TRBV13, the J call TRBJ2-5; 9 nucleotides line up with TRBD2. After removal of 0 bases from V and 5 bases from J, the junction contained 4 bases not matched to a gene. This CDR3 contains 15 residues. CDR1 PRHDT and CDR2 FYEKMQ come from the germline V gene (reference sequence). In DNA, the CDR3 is TGTGCCAGCAGCTTAGGCCTAGCGGGGCTTGAGACCCAGTACTTC. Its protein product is CASSLGLAGLETQYF.

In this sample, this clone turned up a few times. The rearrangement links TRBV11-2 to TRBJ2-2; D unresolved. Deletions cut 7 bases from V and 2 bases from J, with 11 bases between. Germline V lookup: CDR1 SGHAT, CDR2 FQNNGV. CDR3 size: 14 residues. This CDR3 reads CASTTNPNTGELFF. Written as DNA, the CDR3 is TGTGCCAGCACCACAAATCCAAACACCGGGGAGCTGTTTTTT.